A single sample gave rise to the 18 T cell receptor beta chains below, sequenced in a study of radiation and T cells in renal cell carcinoma. This table comes from immunoSEQ multiplex PCR, and its TCRdb copy is limited to in-frame clones, with some not included. The sample shows some 20,000 clones, around 47% of them seen only once. Treatment given: 15 Gy SBRT to primary tumor, nephrectomy 4 weeks later. The material sequenced was tumor tissue, taken from a patient whose treatment included radiotherapy and nephrectomy. The receptors here all came from a woman in her forties or fifties with renal cell carcinoma.

This clone was seen repeatedly, ten times or more. This chain uses TRBV12-5 with TRBJ1-2; D remains unclear. From germline, CDR1 is LGHNT and CDR2 FRNRAP. V lost 3 bases, J lost 3 bases, and 5 bases lay in between. The CDR3 extends over 12 amino acids. This CDR3 is CASGFVHYGYTF. The CDR3 nucleotides are TGTGCTAGTGGTTTTGTACACTATGGCTACACCTTC.

By frequency in the sample, this clone is medium-sized (0.01 to 0.1%). The V and J genes are TRBV7-3 and TRBJ2-5; D is uncertain. Between the trimmed V and J ends, which lost 1 base and 1 base, there was a span of 4 bases. Germline V gene lookup returns CDR1 SGHTA and CDR2 FQGTGA. The CDR3 is made up of 13 amino acids. The CDR3 protein is CASSLNPQETQYF. The CDR3 DNA reads as TGTGCCAGCAGCTTAAACCCCCAAGAGACCCAGTACTTC.

The gene calls are TRBV13 and TRBJ1-2; 7 nucleotides align to TRBD1. This CDR3 is 17 amino acids long. Germline CDR1 is PRHDT and CDR2 is FYEKMQ (reference sequence). Trimming at V came to 3 bases and at J to 4 bases, leaving 14 bases not matched to a gene. Written as DNA, the CDR3 is TGTGCCAGCAGCTTCTACAGGGGCCATAGAACGGGCTATGGCTACACCTTC. This translates into CASSFYRGHRTGYGYTF.

The chain has TRBV11-2 and TRBJ1-2; D is possibly TRBD1 (6 bases). V was cut by 5 bases and J by 3 bases, with 10 bases left in between. Germline values: CDR1 SGHAT, CDR2 FQNNGV. The CDR3 length is 13 residues. DNA of the CDR3: TGTGCCAGCAGCCCGGACAGATACTATGGCTACACCTTC. Translation gives CASSPDRYYGYTF.

The chain recombines TRBV30 with TRBJ2-7, with D possibly being TRBD1 (5 bases). Germline V gives CDR1 GTSNPN, CDR2 SVGIG (reference sequence). CDR3 size: 12 residues. V was pared by 7 bases and J by 0 bases, with 10 bases between. CDR3 protein: CAYYDSSYEQYF. The CDR3 DNA sequence: TGTGCCTACTACGACAGCTCCTACGAGCAGTACTTC.

The chain employs TRBV5-1 and TRBJ1-2; 9 bases map to TRBD1. The CDR3 runs to 16 residues. The ends lost 5 bases at V and 4 bases at J; junction bases unmatched: 12. CDR1 and CDR2 from the germline V gene are SGHRS and YFSETQ. CDR3: CASRLNPGQGGYGYTF. CDR3 nucleotide sequence: TGCGCCAGCAGACTTAATCCGGGACAGGGCGGCTATGGCTACACCTTC.

The chain recombines TRBV19 with TRBJ1-6, with a tentative D call TRBD1 (6 bases). V lost 7 bases and J lost 10, with 14 bases in between. The CDR3 covers 13 residues. Germline V gives CDR1 LNHDA, CDR2 SQIVND (reference sequence). CDR3: CASTAQGRSPLHF. The CDR3 DNA is TGTGCCAGTACCGCACAGGGAAGGTCACCCCTCCACTTT.

This sequence joins TRBV5-6 and TRBJ2-5, with a weak D call TRBD2 (5 bases). Per germline, CDR1 SGHDT and CDR2 YYEEEE. CDR3 length: 15 residues. V gave up 7 bases and J gave up 1 base, with 17 bases separating them. The CDR3 DNA follows: TGTGCCAGCGTGGCGGGCCTAGCAATCCAAGAGACCCAGTACTTC. Translated: CASVAGLAIQETQYF.

The rearrangement uses TRBV6-6 and TRBJ2-3; D unresolved. Trimming removed 10 bases from V and 5 bases from J, with 13 bases in between. CDR3 length: 12 amino acids. Looked up from germline, CDR1 is MNHNY and CDR2 is SVGAGI (reference sequence). In DNA form, the CDR3 reads TGTGCCACTATCCATTCAGGAGATACGCAGTATTTT. It encodes CATIHSGDTQYF.

V gene TRBV4-3 combines with J gene TRBJ1-1, with a tentative D call TRBD1 (5 bases). V was pared by 3 bases and J by 11 bases, with 19 bases between. The CDR3 length is 14 residues. Germline CDR1 and CDR2: LGHNA and YSLEER. For the CDR3, the DNA is TGCGCCAGCAGCCACCAGGGAAACTCGGGTCGGGCTTTCTTT. It specifies CASSHQGNSGRAFF.

The chain recombines TRBV6-5 with TRBJ1-1, with D unresolved. Trimming left V 0 bases short and J 1 base short, with 9 bases between. There are 15 residues in the CDR3. The germline gives CDR1 MNHEY, CDR2 SVGAGI. The CDR3 DNA sequence: TGTGCCAGCAGTTACTCGGCCTGGGAGAACACTGAAGCTTTCTTT. Its protein is CASSYSAWENTEAFF.

V and J are TRBV5-1 and TRBJ1-6; perhaps TRBD1 as D (5 bases). The CDR3 is 15 residues long. Germline-derived CDR1 and CDR2 are SGHRS and YFSETQ. V shed 4 bases and J shed 10 bases, with 18 bases lying between them. CDR3 coding DNA: TGCGCCAGCAGCAGCGGGAGGCAGGGAGAATCACCCCTCCACTTT. Encoded protein: CASSSGRQGESPLHF.

At least ten counts were recorded for this clone. The chain couples TRBV11-1 to TRBJ1-1; D is unresolved. Germline loops: CDR1 SGHAT, CDR2 FQDESV (reference sequence). V was shortened by 1 base and J by 7 bases, with 10 bases between the two germline ends. The CDR3 sequence is 13 residues long. This chain's CDR3 is CASSLEKAGEAFF. The CDR3 DNA reads TGTGCCAGCAGCTTAGAAAAAGCCGGTGAAGCTTTCTTT.

This clone was observed many times. DNA for the CDR3: TGTGCCAGCAGTACCTGGGACAGTTTGAACACTGAAGCTTTCTTT. It is translated as CASSTWDSLNTEAFF. The chain is built from TRBV6-6 and TRBJ1-1, with TRBD1 matching 7 bases. J lost 0 bases, V lost 5 bases, and 6 bases had no gene match. CDR1 and CDR2 (germline): MNHNY, SVGAGI (reference sequence). This CDR3 contains 15 residues.

The J gene is TRBJ1-2, the V gene TRBV19; unclear D gene. V lost 6 bases to trimming and J lost 0 bases, with 17 bases between them. Germline assignment: CDR1 LNHDA and CDR2 SQIVND (reference sequence). The CDR3 contains 16 residues. CDR3 sequence reads: CASSPGQERPNYGYTF. The DNA of the CDR3 is TGTGCCAGTAGCCCTGGGCAGGAGAGACCTAACTATGGCTACACCTTC.

A few counts support this clone. The CDR3: CASSIGRVQPQHF. The CDR3, as DNA: TGTGCCAGTAGTATCGGCAGGGTACAGCCCCAGCATTTT. The chain carries TRBV19 and TRBJ1-5; D is possibly TRBD1 (5 bases). V shed 3 bases and J shed 7 bases, with 10 bases lying between them. Germline assignment: CDR1 LNHDA and CDR2 SQIVND (reference sequence). The CDR3 runs 13 residues.

The J gene is TRBJ1-5, the V gene TRBV9, with 9 nucleotides matching TRBD1. CDR3 length equals 15 residues. V trimming: 5 bases; J trimming: 0 bases; junction bases outside the gene matches: 3. Germline CDR1 and CDR2: SGDLS and YYNGEE. CDR3 nucleotides: TGTGCCAGCAGTCGGGACAGGGCTAGCAATCAGCCCCAGCATTTT. Its protein product is CASSRDRASNQPQHF.

V usage is TRBV2 and J usage is TRBJ2-6; D is unclear. The ends were cut back, 6 bases at V and 4 bases at J, with 7 bases in the middle. Looked up from germline, CDR1 is SNHLY and CDR2 is FYNNEI. There are 13 residues in the CDR3. Here the CDR3 DNA reads TGTGCCAGCAGCCAACCCGGGGCCAACGTCCTGACTTTC. This encodes CASSQPGANVLTF.